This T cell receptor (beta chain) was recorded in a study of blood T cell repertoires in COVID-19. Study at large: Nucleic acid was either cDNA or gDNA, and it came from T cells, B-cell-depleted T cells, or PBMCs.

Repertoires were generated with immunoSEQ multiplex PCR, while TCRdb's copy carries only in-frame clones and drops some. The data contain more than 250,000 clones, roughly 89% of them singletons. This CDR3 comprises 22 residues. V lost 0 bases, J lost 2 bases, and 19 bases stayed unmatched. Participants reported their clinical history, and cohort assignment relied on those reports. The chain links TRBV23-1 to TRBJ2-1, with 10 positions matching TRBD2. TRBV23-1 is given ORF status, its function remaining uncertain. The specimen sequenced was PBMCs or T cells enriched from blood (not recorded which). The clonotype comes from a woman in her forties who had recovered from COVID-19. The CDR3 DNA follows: TGCGCCAGCAGTCAATCCCAAGGGCCAATGCAGGTAGCGGGAGGTCCCTACAATGAGCAGTTCTTC. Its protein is CASSQSQGPMQVAGGPYNEQFF.